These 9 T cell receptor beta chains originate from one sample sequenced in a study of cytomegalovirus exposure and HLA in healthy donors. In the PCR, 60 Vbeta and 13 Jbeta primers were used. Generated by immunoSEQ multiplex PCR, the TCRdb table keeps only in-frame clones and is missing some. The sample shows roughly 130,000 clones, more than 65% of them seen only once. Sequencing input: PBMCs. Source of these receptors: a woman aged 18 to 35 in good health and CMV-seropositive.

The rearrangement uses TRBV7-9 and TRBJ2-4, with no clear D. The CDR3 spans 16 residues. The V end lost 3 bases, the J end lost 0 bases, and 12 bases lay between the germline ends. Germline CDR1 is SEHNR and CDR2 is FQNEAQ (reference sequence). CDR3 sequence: CASSFGAPQAKNIQYF. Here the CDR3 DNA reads TGTGCCAGCAGCTTCGGAGCCCCTCAAGCCAAAAACATTCAGTACTTC.

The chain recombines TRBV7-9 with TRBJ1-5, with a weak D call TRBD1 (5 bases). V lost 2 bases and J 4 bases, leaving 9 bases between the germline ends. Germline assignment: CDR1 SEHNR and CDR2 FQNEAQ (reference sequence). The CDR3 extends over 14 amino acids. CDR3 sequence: CASSLSTANQPQHF. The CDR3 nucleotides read TGTGCCAGCAGCTTATCGACAGCAAATCAGCCCCAGCATTTT.

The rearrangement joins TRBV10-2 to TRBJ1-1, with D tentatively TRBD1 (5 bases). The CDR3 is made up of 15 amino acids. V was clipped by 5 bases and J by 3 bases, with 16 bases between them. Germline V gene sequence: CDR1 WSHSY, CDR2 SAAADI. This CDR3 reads CASSPYVSRDTEAFF. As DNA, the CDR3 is TGCGCCAGCAGTCCTTACGTTAGCAGGGACACTGAAGCTTTCTTT.

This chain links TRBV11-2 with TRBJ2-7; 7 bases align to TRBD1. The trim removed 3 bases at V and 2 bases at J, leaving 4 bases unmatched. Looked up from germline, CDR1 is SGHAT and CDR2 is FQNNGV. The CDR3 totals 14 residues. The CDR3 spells CASSLSRGTYEQYF. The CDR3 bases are TGTGCCAGCAGCTTGTCCAGGGGGACCTACGAGCAGTACTTC.

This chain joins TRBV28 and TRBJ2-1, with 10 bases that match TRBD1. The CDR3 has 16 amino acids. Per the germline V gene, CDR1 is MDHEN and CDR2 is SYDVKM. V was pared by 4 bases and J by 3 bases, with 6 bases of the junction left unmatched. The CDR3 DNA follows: TGTGCCAGCAGTTCGCACCGGGACAGGGGCTACAATGAGCAGTTCTTC. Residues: CASSSHRDRGYNEQFF.

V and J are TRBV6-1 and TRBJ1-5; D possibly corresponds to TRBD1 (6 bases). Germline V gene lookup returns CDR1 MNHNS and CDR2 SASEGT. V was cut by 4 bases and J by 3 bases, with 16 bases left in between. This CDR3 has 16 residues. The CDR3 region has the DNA TGTGCCAGCAGTGGTCCAGGGAGGGGGAACAATCAGCCCCAGCATTTT. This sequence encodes CASSGPGRGNNQPQHF.

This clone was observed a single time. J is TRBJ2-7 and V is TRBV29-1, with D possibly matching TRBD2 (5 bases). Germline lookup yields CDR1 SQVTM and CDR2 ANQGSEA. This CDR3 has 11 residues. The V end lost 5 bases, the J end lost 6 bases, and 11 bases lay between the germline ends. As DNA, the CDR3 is TGCAGCGTTCTTACGGGGATCGAGCAGTACTTC. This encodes CSVLTGIEQYF.

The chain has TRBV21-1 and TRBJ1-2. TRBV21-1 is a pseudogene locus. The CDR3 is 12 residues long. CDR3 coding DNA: TGTGCCAGCAGCAAACGGGAGAATGGCTACACCTTC. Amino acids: CASSKRENGYTF.

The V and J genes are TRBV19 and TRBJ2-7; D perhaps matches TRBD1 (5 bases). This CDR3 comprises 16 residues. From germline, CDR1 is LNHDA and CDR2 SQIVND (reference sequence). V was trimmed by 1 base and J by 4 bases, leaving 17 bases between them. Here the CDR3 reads CASSIGSAGPVYEQYF. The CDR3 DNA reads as TGTGCCAGTAGTATAGGATCCGCAGGGCCGGTATACGAGCAGTACTTC.